These 29 T cell receptor beta chains came from one sample sequenced in a study of OX40 agonist ivuxolimab in advanced cancers. The repertoire was sequenced with immunoSEQ multiplex PCR; TCRdb's copy has only in-frame clones and lacks some. In the table there are approximately 40,000 clones, about 80% of which are singletons. Here the sequenced sample was CD4+ or CD8+ T cells sorted from blood, taken in a trial of the OX40 agonist ivuxolimab. The receptors were gathered from an adult with an advanced solid tumor such as melanoma, head and neck, liver or kidney cancer.

The CDR3 DNA sequence: TGCAGCGTTGAAGAAGCAGGGAGTTATGGCTACACCTTC. It codes for CSVEEAGSYGYTF. The chain carries TRBV29-1 and TRBJ1-2; D is perhaps TRBD1 (5 bases). Trimming left V 0 bases short and J 5 bases short, with 10 bases between. The CDR3 is 13 amino acids. Germline V gives CDR1 SQVTM, CDR2 ANQGSEA.

The V call is TRBV29-1, the J call TRBJ2-1; tentatively, D is TRBD2 (5 bases). Germline V CDR1 and CDR2: SQVTM, ANQGSEA. V gave up 0 bases and J gave up 8 bases, with 14 bases separating them. This CDR3 has 14 residues. In nucleotides, the CDR3 is TGCAGCGTTGAAGATCAAGGGAGTTTCTATGAGCAGTTCTTC. Translated: CSVEDQGSFYEQFF.

V is TRBV10-1 and J is TRBJ2-7, with D possibly TRBD2 on 5 matching bases. The CDR3 runs to 14 residues. Germline V CDR1 and CDR2: WNHNN, SYGVQD (reference sequence). Trimming cost V 6 bases and J 1 base, with 13 bases left between them. The CDR3 sequence: CASSPSGISYEQYF. The CDR3 DNA follows: TGCGCCAGCAGCCCCTCCGGGATTTCCTACGAGCAGTACTTC.

This clone was seen more than once but under ten times. The chain is built from TRBV5-1 and TRBJ1-2; 8 positions match TRBD1. This CDR3 spans 14 amino acids. The germline V gene encodes CDR1 SGHRS and CDR2 YFSETQ. V was pared by 0 bases and J by 6 bases, with 4 bases of the junction left unmatched. CDR3 bases: TGCGCCAGCAGCTTGGCCCAGACAGGGGATGGCTACACCTTC. Its translation: CASSLAQTGDGYTF.

The rearrangement links TRBV27 to TRBJ1-1; D is unresolved. Germline V gene sequence: CDR1 MNHEY, CDR2 SMNVEV (reference sequence). V gave up 0 bases and J gave up 2 bases, with 7 bases separating them. The CDR3 is 14 amino acids. DNA for the CDR3: TGTGCCAGCAGTTTATCTATGGGAAACACTGAAGCTTTCTTT. Residues: CASSLSMGNTEAFF.

As DNA, the CDR3 is TGTGCCAGCAGCCAATCGCAGGGGTTTGGTGAGCAGTTCTTC. This codes for CASSQSQGFGEQFF. The chain joins TRBV16 to TRBJ2-1; D perhaps matches TRBD1 (6 bases). The CDR3 is 14 residues long. Per germline, CDR1 KGHSY and CDR2 FQNENV. With 0 bases removed from V and 9 bases from J, the gap between germline ends came to 12 bases. The complete variable domain, with remaining parts taken from reference TRBV16 and TRBJ2-1, reads GEEVAQTPKHLVRGEGQKAKLYCAPIKGHSYVFWYQQVLKNEFKFLISFQNENVFDETGMPKERFSAKCLPNSPCSLEIQATKLEDSAVYFCASSQSQGFGEQFFGPGTRLTVL.

The rearrangement links TRBV6-5 to TRBJ2-3; TRBD2 aligns across 7 bases. This CDR3 is built from 15 residues. Germline V gene lookup returns CDR1 MNHEY and CDR2 SVGAGI. The V segment lost 2 bases and the J segment 5 bases; nucleotides outside the gene matches: 7. CDR3 sequence reads: CASSYEGGPQDTQYF. The CDR3 coding sequence is TGTGCCAGCAGTTACGAGGGAGGGCCTCAAGATACGCAGTATTTT.

The chain has TRBV2 and TRBJ1-6, with 7 positions matching TRBD1. The CDR3 runs 12 residues. Germline loops: CDR1 SNHLY, CDR2 FYNNEI. Trimming took 9 bases from V and 7 from J; bases not matched to a gene: 3. Here the CDR3 DNA reads TGTGCCAGTATGACAGGGAATTCACCCCTCCACTTT. Its translation is CASMTGNSPLHF.

The gene calls are TRBV4-1 and TRBJ1-2, with D perhaps matching TRBD1 (5 bases). The V gene lost 5 bases and the J gene lost 10 bases, with 14 bases spanning the gap. The CDR3 covers 12 residues. The germline CDR1 and CDR2 sequences are MGHRA and YSYEKL. The CDR3 bases are TGCGCCAGCAGCTTTGACAGTCTAGACTACACCTTC. It encodes CASSFDSLDYTF.

This clone came up a few times. This sequence joins TRBV4-1 and TRBJ2-5; tentative D call: TRBD2 (6 bases). The CDR3 is 19 amino acids. The V gene's germline CDR1 is MGHRA and CDR2 YSYEKL. Between the trimmed V and J ends, which lost 3 bases and 2 bases, there was a span of 25 bases. The chain's CDR3 is CASSHPGLRFGDGQETQYF. CDR3 DNA sequence: TGCGCCAGCAGCCACCCGGGACTCCGATTCGGAGACGGGCAAGAGACCCAGTACTTC.

The chain employs TRBV19 and TRBJ2-7; tentative D call: TRBD2 (6 bases). Trimming removed 7 bases from V and 6 bases from J, with 19 bases in between. There are 14 residues in the CDR3. Germline loops: CDR1 LNHDA, CDR2 SQIVND (reference sequence). The CDR3 DNA follows: TGTGCCAGTAACCGGGGACGGGGGTTCGCCGAGCAGTACTTC. It is translated as CASNRGRGFAEQYF. Looking up the rest from reference TRBV19 and TRBJ2-7 gives the full variable domain: DGGITQSPKYLFRKEGQNVTLSCEQNLNHDAMYWYRQDPGQGLRLIYYSQIVNDFQKGDIAEGYSVSREKKESFPLTVTSAQKNPTAFYLCASNRGRGFAEQYFGPGTRLTVT.

This clone has a handful of counts. This CDR3 is CASSYRVGSTEAFF. CDR3 nucleotide sequence: TGTGCCAGCAGTTACAGGGTCGGCAGCACTGAAGCTTTCTTT. J is TRBJ1-1 and V is TRBV5-6; maybe TRBD1 (6 bases). The CDR3 sequence is 14 residues long. V dropped 5 bases and J dropped 4 bases, with 15 bases sitting between them. From germline, CDR1 is SGHDT and CDR2 YYEEEE.

The chain joins TRBV5-5 to TRBJ1-2, with 7 bases matching TRBD1. Germline lookup yields CDR1 SGHKS and CDR2 YYEKEE (reference sequence). V lost 4 bases and J lost 2; bases outside the gene matches: 2. The CDR3 length is 13 residues. DNA of the CDR3: TGTGCCAGCAGCCCGGACAGGAACTATGGCTACACCTTC. It translates to CASSPDRNYGYTF. The variable domain in full, completed from reference TRBV5-5 and TRBJ1-2, reads DAGVTQSPTHLIKTRGQQVTLRCSPISGHKSVSWYQQVLGQGPQFIFQYYEKEERGRGNFPDRFSARQFPNYSSELNVNALLLGDSALYLCASSPDRNYGYTFGSGTRLTVV.

This clone was detected a few times. This rearrangement joins TRBV29-1 to TRBJ1-1, with 7 bases fitting TRBD1. CDR1 SQVTM and CDR2 ANQGSEA come from the germline V gene. V trimming: 0 bases; J trimming: 4 bases; junction bases outside the gene matches: 2. The CDR3 consists of 13 residues. The CDR3 loop reads CSVEEGGTTEAFF. CDR3 nucleotide sequence: TGCAGCGTTGAAGAAGGGGGCACCACTGAAGCTTTCTTT.

The genes are TRBV29-1 and TRBJ2-1, with D unclear. Per germline, CDR1 SQVTM and CDR2 ANQGSEA. The CDR3 has 13 amino acids. Trimming cost V 6 bases and J 7 bases, with 16 bases left between them. CDR3 sequence: CSVDILAGNEQFF. The CDR3 coding sequence is TGCAGCGTAGATATCCTTGCTGGAAATGAGCAGTTCTTC.

The chain recombines TRBV9 with TRBJ1-5, with no clear D. The CDR3 has 15 amino acids. The germline V gene has CDR1 SGDLS and CDR2 YYNGEE. The V end lost 0 bases, the J end lost 0 bases, and 7 bases lay between the germline ends. CDR3 sequence reads: CASSVGPVSNQPQHF. The CDR3 bases are TGTGCCAGCAGCGTAGGCCCAGTTAGCAATCAGCCCCAGCATTTT.

The chain is built from TRBV19 and TRBJ1-5; no clear D gene. V shed 9 bases and J shed 0 bases, with 6 bases lying between them. In germline, CDR1 is LNHDA, CDR2 SQIVND (reference sequence). The CDR3 has 12 residues. CDR3 sequence (DNA): TGTGCCAGCGGTAGTAGCAATCAGCCCCAGCATTTT. This codes for CASGSSNQPQHF.

The chain is built from TRBV19 and TRBJ2-3, with 14 bases lining up with TRBD2. The CDR3 totals 16 residues. The germline CDR1 and CDR2 sequences are LNHDA and SQIVND (reference sequence). Trimming took 7 bases from V and 9 from J; bases not matched to a gene: 12. The CDR3 DNA is TGTGCCAGTACCCCGACTAGCGGGAGGGTGGGCTCCACGCAGTATTTT. This sequence encodes CASTPTSGRVGSTQYF.

The chain is built from TRBV7-2 and TRBJ2-1; possibly TRBD1 or TRBD2 for D (6 bases each). Deletions cut 5 bases from V and 1 base from J, with 9 bases between. The germline V gene encodes CDR1 SGHTA and CDR2 FQGNSA. CDR3 length: 14 residues. In DNA, the CDR3 is TGTGCCAGCAGCGGCGGGACATCCTACAATGAGCAGTTCTTC. Residues: CASSGGTSYNEQFF. The full variable domain, its missing parts supplied by reference TRBV7-2 and TRBJ2-1, is GAGVSQSPSNKVTEKGKDVELRCDPISGHTALYWYRQSLGQGLEFLIYFQGNSAPDKSGLPSDRFSAERTGGSVSTLTIQRTQQEDSAVYLCASSGGTSYNEQFFGPGTRLTVL.

The chain has TRBV18 and TRBJ1-4; D is perhaps TRBD1 (6 bases). The CDR3 is 14 amino acids. Looked up from germline, CDR1 is KGHSH and CDR2 is LQKENI. V was pared by 7 bases and J by 8 bases, with 17 bases between. The CDR3 DNA is TGTGCCAGCTTTTCTGGGGGGCGCCTCGAAAAACTGTTTTTT. Translated, it gives CASFSGGRLEKLFF.

The chain links TRBV6-1 to TRBJ2-1; a possible D gene is TRBD2 (6 bases). The CDR3 has 15 amino acids. V was trimmed by 7 bases and J by 2 bases, leaving 15 bases between them. Germline lookup yields CDR1 MNHNS and CDR2 SASEGT. The CDR3 DNA reads TGTGCCAGCATTTATAGCGGACCCACCTACAATGAGCAGTTCTTC. Amino acids: CASIYSGPTYNEQFF.

The V and J genes are TRBV2 and TRBJ1-5; 9 bases line up with TRBD1. CDR3 length: 15 residues. After removal of 4 bases from V and 7 bases from J, the junction contained 8 bases not matched to a gene. Germline CDR1 and CDR2: SNHLY and FYNNEI. CDR3 nucleotides: TGTGCCAGCAGTGGGGGGACAGGGCCTCGGCAGCCCCAGCATTTT. It yields the protein CASSGGTGPRQPQHF.

The rearrangement uses TRBV9 and TRBJ2-7, with D possibly TRBD2 on 6 matching bases. Germline values: CDR1 SGDLS, CDR2 YYNGEE. Deletions cut 4 bases from V and 3 bases from J, with 14 bases between. The CDR3 extends over 14 amino acids. The CDR3 loop is CASSPGLKVYEQYF. In DNA, the CDR3 is TGTGCCAGCAGCCCCGGACTAAAAGTCTACGAGCAGTACTTC. Based on the CDR3 plus reference TRBV9 and TRBJ2-7, the full variable domain is DSGVTQTPKHLITATGQRVTLRCSPRSGDLSVYWYQQSLDQGLQFLIQYYNGEERAKGNILERFSAQQFPDLHSELNLSSLELGDSALYFCASSPGLKVYEQYFGPGTRLTVT.

The chain uses TRBV10-2 and TRBJ2-3; 9 nucleotides align to TRBD2. Germline CDR1 WSHSY, CDR2 SAAADI. V was pared by 5 bases and J by 6 bases, with 9 bases of the junction left unmatched. The CDR3 has 15 residues. CDR3 sequence: CASSPSLAGADTQYF. The CDR3 nucleotides read TGCGCCAGCAGTCCTTCGTTAGCGGGAGCGGATACGCAGTATTTT.

The chain employs TRBV20-1 and TRBJ1-1, with D unclear. The CDR3 has 10 amino acids. V was trimmed by 7 bases and J by 4 bases, leaving 7 bases between them. CDR1 is DFQATT and CDR2 is SNEGSKA in the germline V gene (reference sequence). The CDR3 sequence is CSVGSTEAFF. For the CDR3, the DNA is TGCAGTGTAGGGAGCACTGAAGCTTTCTTT.

This chain uses TRBV11-2 with TRBJ1-2, with TRBD1 as a possible D gene (5 bases). CDR1 and CDR2 from the germline V gene are SGHAT and FQNNGV. The ends were cut back, 3 bases at V and 1 base at J, with 9 bases in the middle. The CDR3 totals 14 residues. The chain's CDR3 is CASSLGHYNYGYTF. DNA of the CDR3: TGTGCCAGCAGCTTGGGGCATTATAACTATGGCTACACCTTC. Variable domain in full (rest from reference TRBV11-2 and TRBJ1-2): EAGVAQSPRYKIIEKRQSVAFWCNPISGHATLYWYQQILGQGPKLLIQFQNNGVVDDSQLPKDRFSAERLKGVDSTLKIQPAKLEDSAVYLCASSLGHYNYGYTFGSGTRLTVV.

The chain joins TRBV29-1 to TRBJ2-7; possible D gene TRBD1, 7 bases. CDR3 size: 12 residues. Per the germline V gene, CDR1 is SQVTM and CDR2 is ANQGSEA. Between the trimmed V and J ends, which lost 3 bases and 6 bases, there was a span of 12 bases. CDR3 sequence reads: CSVDGQGGEQYF. The CDR3 bases are TGCAGCGTTGATGGGCAGGGGGGCGAGCAGTACTTC.

The chain is built from TRBV7-7 and TRBJ2-1; perhaps D is TRBD1 or TRBD2 (5 bases each). The germline V gene has CDR1 SSHAT and CDR2 FNYEAQ (reference sequence). Between the trimmed V and J ends, which lost 5 bases and 12 bases, there was a span of 17 bases. The CDR3 is 13 residues long. CDR3 protein: CASSPRDLTGQFF. The CDR3 nucleotides read TGTGCCAGCAGCCCCCGGGACCTCACGGGGCAGTTCTTC.

CDR3 DNA: TGTGCCAGCAGCCCTCAGGACAACGGTGGCTACACCTTC. This codes for CASSPQDNGGYTF. The chain carries TRBV5-5 and TRBJ1-2, with D perhaps matching TRBD1 (5 bases). Trimming left V 4 bases short and J 7 bases short, with 14 bases between. CDR3 size: 13 residues. CDR1 is SGHKS, CDR2 YYEKEE, per germline (reference sequence).